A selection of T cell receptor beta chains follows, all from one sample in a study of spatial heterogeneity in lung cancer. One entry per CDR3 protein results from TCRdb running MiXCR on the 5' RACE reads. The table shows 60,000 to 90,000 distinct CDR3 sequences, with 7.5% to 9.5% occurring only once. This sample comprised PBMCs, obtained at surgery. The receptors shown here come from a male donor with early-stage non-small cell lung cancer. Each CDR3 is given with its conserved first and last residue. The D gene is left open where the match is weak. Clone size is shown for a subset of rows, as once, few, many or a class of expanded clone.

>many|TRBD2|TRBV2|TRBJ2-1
TGTGCCAGCAGTGAAATGGGTAGCGGGCGTACCTACAATGAGCAGTTCTTC
CASSEMGSGRTYNEQFF
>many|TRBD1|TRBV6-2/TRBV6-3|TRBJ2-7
TGTGCCAGCACTTGGACAGGGGGCTACGAGCAGTACTTC
CASTWTGGYEQYF
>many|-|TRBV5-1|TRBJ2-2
TGCGCCAGCAGCTACCAGACTAATCACGGGGAGCTGTTTTTT
CASSYQTNHGELFF
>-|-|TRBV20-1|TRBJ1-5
TGCAGTGCCGCTAGGCCCTTAGGGCCCCAGCATTTT
CSAARPLGPQHF
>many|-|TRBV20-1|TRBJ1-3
TGCAGTGCTAGGAGGGGGAGTTTTGGAAACACCATATATTTT
CSARRGSFGNTIYF
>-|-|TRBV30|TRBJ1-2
TGTGCCTCTACTTCAGGGATAGGTGCTGGCTACACCTTC
CASTSGIGAGYTF
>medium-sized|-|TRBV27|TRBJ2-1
TGTGCCAGCAGTTTGGGACAAAGCTACAATGAGCAGTTCTTC
CASSLGQSYNEQFF
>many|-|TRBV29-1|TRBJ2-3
TGCAGCGTTGAATCCCCCAGGGAAGATACGCAGTATTTT
CSVESPREDTQYF
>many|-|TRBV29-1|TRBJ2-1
TGCAGCGTTGAAGGGCTAGTAGACGGTAGCTCCTACAATGAGCAGTTCTTC
CSVEGLVDGSSYNEQFF
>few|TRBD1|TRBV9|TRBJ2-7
TGTGCCAGCAGCCACTTGGGGGGACAGGAGACCTACGAGCAGTACTTC
CASSHLGGQETYEQYF
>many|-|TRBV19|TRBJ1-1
TGTGCCAGTAGTATAGAACGGACAGCTGAAGCTTTCTTT
CASSIERTAEAFF
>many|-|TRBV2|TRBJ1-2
TGTGCCAGCAACCCGGACTCCACTATCTATGGCTACACCTTC
CASNPDSTIYGYTF
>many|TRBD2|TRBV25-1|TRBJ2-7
TGTGCCAGCAGTGACACTAGCGGTCTCTCCTACGAGCAGTACTTC
CASSDTSGLSYEQYF
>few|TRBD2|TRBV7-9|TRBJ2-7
TGTGCCAGCAGCTTTGGGGGAGGGAAGGACGAGCAGTACTTC
CASSFGGGKDEQYF
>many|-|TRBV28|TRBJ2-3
TGTGCCAGCGGATCAGGCAGGGCTCCCGTTAGCACAGATACGCAGTATTTT
CASGSGRAPVSTDTQYF
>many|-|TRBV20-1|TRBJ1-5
TGCAGTGCTCAGGCGGCTCCCACGGGGCAGCCCCAGCATTTT
CSAQAAPTGQPQHF
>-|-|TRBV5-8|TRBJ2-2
TGTGCCAGCAGCTTCTTGCGTTCCGGGGAGCTGTTTTTT
CASSFLRSGELFF
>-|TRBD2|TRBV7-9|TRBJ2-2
TGTGCCAGCAGCTCTAGCGGGAGTGGGGAGCTGTTTTTT
CASSSSGSGELFF
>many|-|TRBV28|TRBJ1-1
TGTGCCAGCAGTCCTCAGGGGTGGGGGAACACTGAAGCTTTCTTT
CASSPQGWGNTEAFF
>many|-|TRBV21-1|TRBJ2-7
TGTGCCAGCAGCGAGGGACAGGCCGGTATTCAATACGAGCAGTACTTC
CASSEGQAGIQYEQYF
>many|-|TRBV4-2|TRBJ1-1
TGTGCCAGCAGCCAAGAAGCGCAGGGATTCACTGAAGCTTTCTTT
CASSQEAQGFTEAFF
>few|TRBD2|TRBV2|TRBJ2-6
TGTGCCAGCAGGGAACTAGCGGGAGTTGCCGGGGCCAACGTCCTGACTTTC
CASRELAGVAGANVLTF
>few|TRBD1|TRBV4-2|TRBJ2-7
TGTGCCAGCAGCCAAGATGGGGGACAGGGCGACGAGCAGTACTTC
CASSQDGGQGDEQYF
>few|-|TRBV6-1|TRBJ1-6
TGTGCCAGCAGTGACTTTTCACCCCTCCACTTT
CASSDFSPLHF
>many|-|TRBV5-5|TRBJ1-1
TGTGCCAGCAGCTTGCGTCAAGGGGGGAGCGAAGCTTTCTTT
CASSLRQGGSEAFF
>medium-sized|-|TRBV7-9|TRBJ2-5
TGTGCCAGCAGCTTAGGGGAGCGGCCCCATCAAGAGACCCAGTACTTC
CASSLGERPHQETQYF
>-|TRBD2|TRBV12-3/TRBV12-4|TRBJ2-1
TGTGCCAGCAGTTTACGAGCGGGAGTGTTAGGTGAGCAGTTCTTC
CASSLRAGVLGEQFF
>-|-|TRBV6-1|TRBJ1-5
TGTGCCAGCAGTGAAGGAGGGCAGGGAAATCAGCCCCAGCATTTT
CASSEGGQGNQPQHF
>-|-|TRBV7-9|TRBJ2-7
TGTGCCAGCAGCCTACCTACAGGCCCCCAAGACTTC
CASSLPTGPQDF
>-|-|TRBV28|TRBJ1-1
TGTGCCAGCAGTCCCCCTCGGACGGTGAACACTGAAGCTTTCTTT
CASSPPRTVNTEAFF
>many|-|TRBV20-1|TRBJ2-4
TGCAGTGCCAGGGTGGGCTATGGCATTCAGTACTTC
CSARVGYGIQYF
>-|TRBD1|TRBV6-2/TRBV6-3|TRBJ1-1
TGTGCCAGCAGTTACCCGAGGACAGGCGTTGAAGCTTTCTTT
CASSYPRTGVEAFF
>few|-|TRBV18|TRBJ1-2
TGTGCCAGCTCACCACTCCAGGCCCCGTGGAGTTCGGAAGGCTACACCTTC
CASSPLQAPWSSEGYTF
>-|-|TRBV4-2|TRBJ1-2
TGTGCCAGCAGCCAAGATCATGGGGTTAACTATGGCTACACCTTC
CASSQDHGVNYGYTF
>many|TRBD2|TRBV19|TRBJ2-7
TGTGCCAGTAGTTTAACTAGCGGGAGCTACGAGCAGTACTTC
CASSLTSGSYEQYF
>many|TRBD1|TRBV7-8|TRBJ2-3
TGTGCCAGCAGTTGGACAGGGGATAACACAGATACGCAGTATTTT
CASSWTGDNTDTQYF
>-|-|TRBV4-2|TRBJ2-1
TGTGCCAGCAGCCAAGTCCTGGGTGCCAGATTGAATGAGCAGTTCTTC
CASSQVLGARLNEQFF
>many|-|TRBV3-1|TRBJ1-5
TGTGCCAGCAGCTTAACTTCAGGGGGCAATCAGCCCCAGCATTTT
CASSLTSGGNQPQHF
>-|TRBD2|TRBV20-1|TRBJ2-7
TGCAGTGCTACGCCGGGGGGGCAGATCTACGAGCAGTACTTC
CSATPGGQIYEQYF
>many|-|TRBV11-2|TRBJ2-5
TGTGCCAGCAGCTTTAGGTTCGGGGAGACCCAGTACTTC
CASSFRFGETQYF